Listed below are T cell receptor beta chains from one sample, sequenced in a study of blood T cell repertoires in COVID-19. Only in-frame clones appear in the TCRdb table, and some are missing; sequencing was by immunoSEQ multiplex PCR. Found here are about 500,000 clones, around 90% of them singletons; the top ten hold around 0.7%. Input material: PBMCs or T cells enriched from blood (not recorded which). The source is a woman aged 18-29 years who had recovered from COVID-19. Each CDR3 is given with its conserved first and last residue. D genes are given only for firm matches. The size field is filled for only some rows; it gives once, few, many or a size class.

clone size: -
D gene: TRBD1
V gene: TRBV25-1
J gene: TRBJ2-5
CDR3 protein: CASRDRGRIKETQYF
CDR3 DNA: TGTGCCAGCAGGGACAGGGGGCGAATAAAAGAGACCCAGTACTTC

clone size: -
D gene: -
V gene: TRBV5-1
J gene: TRBJ1-2
CDR3 protein: CASSLLQTGYGYTF
CDR3 DNA: TGCGCCAGCAGCTTACTACAGACAGGCTATGGCTACACCTTC

clone size: -
D gene: TRBD1
V gene: TRBV5-1
J gene: TRBJ2-7
CDR3 protein: CASSYNRDSLYEQYF
CDR3 DNA: TGCGCCAGCAGCTACAACCGGGACAGTCTCTACGAGCAGTACTTC

clone size: -
D gene: -
V gene: TRBV5-5
J gene: TRBJ1-5
CDR3 protein: CASSRSGFSNQPQHF
CDR3 DNA: TGTGCCAGCAGCCGGAGTGGGTTTAGCAATCAGCCCCAGCATTTT

clone size: -
D gene: -
V gene: TRBV5-4
J gene: TRBJ1-1
CDR3 protein: CASSQGLQEAEAFF
CDR3 DNA: TGTGCCAGCAGTCAGGGGCTCCAGGAGGCTGAAGCTTTCTTT

clone size: -
D gene: -
V gene: TRBV6-5
J gene: TRBJ1-2
CDR3 protein: CASRLDSNYGYTF
CDR3 DNA: TGTGCCAGCAGGTTGGATAGCAACTATGGCTACACCTTC

clone size: -
D gene: -
V gene: TRBV11-2
J gene: TRBJ1-1
CDR3 protein: CASSFPRGEGKGLVAEAFF
CDR3 DNA: TGTGCCAGCAGCTTCCCCCGGGGGGAGGGAAAGGGGTTGGTGGCTGAAGCTTTCTTT

clone size: -
D gene: -
V gene: TRBV24-1
J gene: TRBJ2-2
CDR3 protein: CATSSGQINTGELFF
CDR3 DNA: TGTGCCACCAGCTCAGGACAGATAAACACCGGGGAGCTGTTTTTT

clone size: -
D gene: -
V gene: TRBV6-1
J gene: TRBJ2-7
CDR3 protein: CASSEALFSQGKEQYF
CDR3 DNA: TGTGCCAGCAGTGAAGCCCTCTTTTCCCAGGGTAAAGAGCAGTACTTC

clone size: -
D gene: TRBD1
V gene: TRBV11-2
J gene: TRBJ1-2
CDR3 protein: CASSSTGQGARGYTF
CDR3 DNA: TGTGCCAGCAGCTCTACGGGGCAGGGGGCGCGGGGCTACACCTTC

clone size: once
D gene: -
V gene: TRBV12-3/TRBV12-4
J gene: TRBJ1-1
CDR3 protein: CASTLVREAFF
CDR3 DNA: TGTGCCAGCACCTTGGTGAGGGAAGCTTTCTTT

clone size: -
D gene: TRBD2
V gene: TRBV6-1
J gene: TRBJ2-5
CDR3 protein: CASSEGGLAVETQYF
CDR3 DNA: TGTGCCAGCAGTGAAGGCGGACTAGCGGTGGAGACCCAGTACTTC

clone size: -
D gene: -
V gene: TRBV12-3/TRBV12-4
J gene: TRBJ1-3
CDR3 protein: CASSLGNTIYF
CDR3 DNA: TGTGCCAGCAGCTTGGGAAACACCATATATTTT

clone size: once
D gene: -
V gene: TRBV4-1
J gene: TRBJ1-2
CDR3 protein: CASSPPDGGLGGYTF
CDR3 DNA: TGCGCCAGCAGCCCCCCAGATGGGGGCCTGGGGGGCTACACCTTC

clone size: -
D gene: TRBD2
V gene: TRBV10-3
J gene: TRBJ2-3
CDR3 protein: CAIRERGVPPTDTQYF
CDR3 DNA: TGTGCCATCAGAGAGCGGGGGGTCCCCCCCACAGATACGCAGTATTTT

clone size: few
D gene: -
V gene: TRBV2
J gene: TRBJ2-5
CDR3 protein: CASSTEFGKETQYF
CDR3 DNA: TGTGCCAGTTCGACAGAATTTGGAAAAGAGACCCAGTACTTC

clone size: -
D gene: -
V gene: TRBV19
J gene: TRBJ2-3
CDR3 protein: CACHRGARPDTQYF
CDR3 DNA: TGTGCCTGTCACCGGGGGGCCCGACCGGATACGCAGTATTTT

clone size: -
D gene: -
V gene: TRBV27
J gene: TRBJ2-5
CDR3 protein: CASRSERGGAGETQYF
CDR3 DNA: TGTGCCAGCAGGTCAGAGAGGGGGGGGGCAGGGGAGACCCAGTACTTC

clone size: -
D gene: -
V gene: TRBV3-1/TRBV3-2
J gene: TRBJ1-1
CDR3 protein: CASSQSGSVGGAFF
CDR3 DNA: TGTGCCAGCAGCCAATCAGGGTCAGTAGGGGGAGCTTTCTTT

clone size: -
D gene: -
V gene: TRBV4-1
J gene: TRBJ1-6
CDR3 protein: CASRPGRIGSPLHF
CDR3 DNA: TGCGCCAGCAGGCCAGGGCGAATTGGTTCACCCCTCCACTTT

clone size: -
D gene: -
V gene: TRBV30
J gene: TRBJ1-2
CDR3 protein: CAWSRALRGYGYTF
CDR3 DNA: TGTGCCTGGAGCCGGGCCCTAAGGGGCTATGGCTACACCTTC

clone size: few
D gene: TRBD1
V gene: TRBV9
J gene: TRBJ1-2
CDR3 protein: CASSSGTGGIVGYTF
CDR3 DNA: TGTGCCAGCAGCTCAGGGACAGGGGGCATAGTCGGCTACACCTTC

clone size: -
D gene: -
V gene: TRBV5-6
J gene: TRBJ2-7
CDR3 protein: CASSPGTGSYEQYF
CDR3 DNA: TGTGCCAGCAGCCCCGGGACTGGCTCCTACGAGCAGTACTTC

clone size: -
D gene: -
V gene: TRBV6-5
J gene: TRBJ1-5
CDR3 protein: CAGTRGSNQPQHF
CDR3 DNA: TGTGCCGGAACCAGGGGTAGCAATCAGCCCCAGCATTTT

clone size: -
D gene: TRBD1
V gene: TRBV19
J gene: TRBJ2-7
CDR3 protein: CASSIADRALEQYF
CDR3 DNA: TGTGCCAGTAGTATAGCCGACAGGGCCCTCGAGCAGTACTTC

clone size: few
D gene: -
V gene: TRBV19
J gene: TRBJ2-7
CDR3 protein: CASSPSSLRYEQYF
CDR3 DNA: TGTGCCAGTAGTCCTAGCTCCCTTCGATACGAGCAGTACTTC

clone size: -
D gene: -
V gene: TRBV12-5
J gene: TRBJ1-1
CDR3 protein: CASGLVIGGQTNTEAFF
CDR3 DNA: TGTGCTAGTGGTTTGGTAATAGGTGGACAGACGAACACTGAAGCTTTCTTT

clone size: -
D gene: -
V gene: TRBV27
J gene: TRBJ1-1
CDR3 protein: CASSPLIQGTTEAFF
CDR3 DNA: TGTGCCAGCAGCCCCTTGATACAGGGCACCACTGAAGCTTTCTTT

clone size: -
D gene: TRBD2
V gene: TRBV7-9
J gene: TRBJ2-7
CDR3 protein: CASSLDGGAYEQYF
CDR3 DNA: TGTGCCAGCAGCTTAGATGGGGGGGCCTACGAGCAGTACTTC

clone size: -
D gene: TRBD1
V gene: TRBV11-2
J gene: TRBJ1-6
CDR3 protein: CASRRIQGAYNSPLHF
CDR3 DNA: TGTGCCAGCAGACGCATACAGGGGGCGTATAATTCACCCCTCCACTTT

clone size: -
D gene: TRBD2
V gene: TRBV30
J gene: TRBJ2-1
CDR3 protein: CAWSGSGGGEQFF
CDR3 DNA: TGTGCCTGGAGTGGGTCGGGCGGGGGTGAGCAGTTCTTC

clone size: -
D gene: TRBD1
V gene: TRBV15
J gene: TRBJ1-4
CDR3 protein: CATSRAKDRGDEKLFF
CDR3 DNA: TGTGCCACCAGCAGAGCCAAGGACAGGGGGGATGAAAAACTGTTTTTT

clone size: -
D gene: -
V gene: TRBV25-1
J gene: TRBJ1-5
CDR3 protein: CASSGTENQPQHF
CDR3 DNA: TGTGCCAGCAGTGGGACAGAAAATCAGCCCCAGCATTTT

clone size: -
D gene: TRBD2
V gene: TRBV5-1
J gene: TRBJ2-7
CDR3 protein: CASSWATSGGAREQYF
CDR3 DNA: TGCGCCAGCAGCTGGGCGACTAGCGGGGGGGCCAGGGAGCAGTACTTC

clone size: -
D gene: -
V gene: TRBV30
J gene: TRBJ1-4
CDR3 protein: CAWKDSRRGNEKLFF
CDR3 DNA: TGTGCCTGGAAGGATAGCCGAAGAGGGAATGAAAAACTGTTTTTT

clone size: -
D gene: -
V gene: TRBV2
J gene: TRBJ1-2
CDR3 protein: CAGRTETLYGYTF
CDR3 DNA: TGTGCCGGCCGGACAGAGACTTTATATGGCTACACCTTC

clone size: -
D gene: -
V gene: TRBV18
J gene: TRBJ2-5
CDR3 protein: CASSPWADSPQETQYF
CDR3 DNA: TGTGCCAGCTCACCATGGGCAGACAGCCCGCAAGAGACCCAGTACTTC

clone size: few
D gene: -
V gene: TRBV7-2
J gene: TRBJ1-1
CDR3 protein: CASSTYRMGTEAFF
CDR3 DNA: TGTGCCAGCAGCACTTACAGGATGGGCACTGAAGCTTTCTTT

clone size: -
D gene: TRBD1
V gene: TRBV3-1/TRBV3-2
J gene: TRBJ1-2
CDR3 protein: CASSQPDRGPYGYTF
CDR3 DNA: TGTGCCAGCAGCCAACCGGACAGGGGGCCCTATGGCTACACCTTC

clone size: -
D gene: TRBD2
V gene: TRBV11-3
J gene: TRBJ2-1
CDR3 protein: CASSFRGDEQFF
CDR3 DNA: TGTGCCAGCAGCTTTCGGGGGGATGAGCAGTTCTTC

clone size: -
D gene: TRBD1
V gene: TRBV30
J gene: TRBJ2-1
CDR3 protein: CAWSAGQSYNEQFF
CDR3 DNA: TGTGCCTGGAGTGCGGGACAGTCCTACAATGAGCAGTTCTTC

clone size: -
D gene: TRBD2
V gene: TRBV29-1
J gene: TRBJ2-5
CDR3 protein: CSVEWGGGETQYF
CDR3 DNA: TGCAGCGTTGAATGGGGGGGAGGGGAGACCCAGTACTTC

clone size: once
D gene: TRBD2
V gene: TRBV9
J gene: TRBJ2-5
CDR3 protein: CASSPPLAEGKTQYF
CDR3 DNA: TGTGCCAGCAGCCCTCCTCTAGCGGAGGGAAAGACCCAGTACTTC

clone size: -
D gene: -
V gene: TRBV1
J gene: TRBJ2-5
CDR3 protein: CTSRSSGGAAETQYF
CDR3 DNA: TGCACCAGCCGTTCGAGCGGGGGGGCCGCAGAGACCCAGTACTTC

clone size: -
D gene: -
V gene: TRBV28
J gene: TRBJ1-1
CDR3 protein: CASSGQRNTEAFF
CDR3 DNA: TGTGCCAGCAGCGGACAAAGGAACACTGAAGCTTTCTTT

clone size: -
D gene: -
V gene: TRBV2
J gene: TRBJ1-1
CDR3 protein: CASSEARTAMNTEAFF
CDR3 DNA: TGTGCCAGCAGTGAAGCCCGGACAGCTATGAACACTGAAGCTTTCTTT

clone size: -
D gene: -
V gene: TRBV28
J gene: TRBJ2-6
CDR3 protein: CASSLTDSGANVLTF
CDR3 DNA: TGTGCCAGCAGTTTGACAGACTCTGGGGCCAACGTCCTGACTTTC

clone size: -
D gene: -
V gene: TRBV21-1
J gene: TRBJ2-5
CDR3 protein: CASSKPREGETQYF
CDR3 DNA: TGTGCCAGCAGCAAACCCCGGGAAGGAGAGACCCAGTACTTC

clone size: -
D gene: TRBD1
V gene: TRBV27
J gene: TRBJ1-4
CDR3 protein: CASRGLGTGGPLFF
CDR3 DNA: TGTGCCAGCAGGGGGTTGGGGACAGGGGGTCCACTGTTTTTT